This T cell receptor (beta chain) emerged from a study of T cells in Graves' hyperthyroidism and ophthalmopathy. Study in general: Any treatment followed the collection of peripheral blood at initial diagnosis.

Looked up from germline, CDR1 is SQVTM and CDR2 is ANQGSEA. There are 12 residues in the CDR3. The TCR beta CDR3 regions underwent amplification using RNA transcripts as the source. HTBI primers drove first-round RT-PCR of the TCR CDR3. TCRdb analysed the multiplex PCR reads with MiXCR anew, one entry per CDR3 protein. The sample shows 210,000 or so distinct CDR3 sequences, approximately 17% of them seen only once. In this sample, this clonotype turned up many times. Mismatch with germline at one junction end may stem from a read error. Absent ophthalmopathy progression within 18 months defined stable Graves' hyperthyroidism.

The chain uses TRBV29-1 and TRBJ1-1; D possibly corresponds to TRBD1 (6 bases). Sequencing was carried out using blood. The sequence derives from a man aged 50 or older with Graves' hyperthyroidism. CDR3 nucleotide sequence: TGCAGCGTGACTATTCGGGGGGCTGAGGCTTTCTTT. Translating it yields CSVTIRGAEAFF.